Listed below are T cell receptor beta chains from one sample, sequenced in a study of beta chain features in type 1 diabetes. Sequencing was performed with immunoSEQ multiplex PCR; in TCRdb, only in-frame clones are kept and a portion is missing. The data show a few hundred thousand clones, about 25% seen once. The sequenced sample was central memory CD4+ T cells from blood. These receptors all stem from a young man in good health. The CDR3 runs from the conserved cysteine through the conserved F or W. The D gene is left open where the match is weak. Not every row has a clone size; where given, it reads once, few, many or a size class.

13	TRBV7-2	-	-	TRBJ2-5	CASSSGKQETQYF	TGTGCCAGCAGCTCTGGGAAGCAAGAGACCCAGTACTTC
15	TRBV15	few	TRBD2	TRBJ2-5	CATSRLRGGMETQYF	TGTGCCACCAGCAGATTGCGGGGGGGCATGGAGACCCAGTACTTC
15	TRBV18	once	-	TRBJ2-1	CASSLARSSYNEQFF	TGTGCCAGCTCACTCGCCCGATCTTCCTACAATGAGCAGTTCTTC
17	TRBV13	few	TRBD2	TRBJ2-1	CASSLNGELAAYNEQFF	TGTGCCAGCAGCTTAAACGGGGAACTAGCGGCCTACAATGAGCAGTTCTTC
13	TRBV6-6	-	-	TRBJ2-1	CASEESSYNEQFF	TGTGCCAGCGAGGAAAGCTCCTACAATGAGCAGTTCTTC
13	TRBV15	-	-	TRBJ2-1	CATSRDRGVEQFF	TGTGCCACCAGCAGAGATAGGGGAGTTGAGCAGTTCTTC
12	TRBV7-2	-	-	TRBJ2-1	CATSGRNNEQFF	TGTGCCACCTCGGGACGAAACAATGAGCAGTTCTTC
14	TRBV7-2	few	-	TRBJ2-7	CASSLEGGHYEQYF	TGTGCCAGCAGCTTAGAAGGAGGGCACTACGAGCAGTACTTC
12	TRBV30	-	-	TRBJ1-3	CAWSKNRDTIYF	TGTGCCTGGAGCAAAAACCGAGACACCATATATTTT
14	TRBV25-1	-	TRBD1	TRBJ2-1	CASSGGQVEDEQFF	TGTGCCAGCAGTGGGGGACAGGTGGAAGATGAGCAGTTCTTC
15	TRBV21-1	few	-	TRBJ1-2	CASSRVGGHNYGYTF	TGTGCCAGCAGCCGGGTAGGGGGCCATAACTATGGCTACACCTTC
11	TRBV30	-	-	TRBJ2-4	CAWSGESVQYF	TGTGCCTGGAGTGGGGAGTCAGTTCAGTACTTC
15	TRBV7-2	few	-	TRBJ2-5	CASGLGTGRQETQYF	TGTGCCAGCGGACTTGGGACGGGCAGACAAGAGACCCAGTACTTC
15	TRBV14	many	TRBD2	TRBJ2-3	CASSLFSGRTDTQYF	TGTGCCAGCAGCTTGTTTAGCGGGAGGACAGATACGCAGTATTTT
16	TRBV5-1	-	TRBD2	TRBJ2-1	CASSRPGLAEPNEQFF	TGCGCCAGCAGCCGCCCGGGACTAGCAGAGCCCAATGAGCAGTTCTTC
15	TRBV6-6	many	TRBD1	TRBJ2-1	CASGSGQGRVNEQFF	TGTGCCAGCGGTTCGGGACAGGGACGGGTCAATGAGCAGTTCTTC
15	TRBV5-4	many	TRBD1	TRBJ2-2	CASTLQGVNTGELFF	TGTGCCAGCACGTTACAGGGGGTAAACACCGGGGAGCTGTTTTTT
13	TRBV10-3	-	-	TRBJ2-5	CAISADRGETQYF	TGTGCCATCAGTGCGGACCGCGGGGAGACCCAGTACTTC
14	TRBV29-1	few	-	TRBJ2-2	CSVNRVGGTGELFF	TGCAGCGTGAACAGGGTTGGGGGAACCGGGGAGCTGTTTTTT
14	TRBV5-5	few	TRBD1	TRBJ2-5	CASSRRDREQTQYF	TGTGCCAGCAGCCGAAGGGACAGGGAGCAGACCCAGTACTTC
14	TRBV2	-	-	TRBJ1-3	CASIPTSSGNTIYF	TGTGCCAGCATTCCCACCAGCTCTGGAAACACCATATATTTT
12	TRBV10-3	-	-	TRBJ1-1	CAISRDDTEAFF	TGTGCCATCTCAAGGGATGACACTGAAGCTTTCTTT
12	TRBV29-1	-	-	TRBJ2-5	CSGGDGQETQYF	TGCAGCGGGGGGGACGGGCAAGAGACCCAGTACTTC
13	TRBV2	-	-	TRBJ2-7	CASSATGNGEQYF	TGTGCCAGCAGCGCTACAGGGAACGGCGAGCAGTACTTC
13	TRBV2	once	-	TRBJ1-2	CASSESAFYGYTF	TGTGCCAGCAGTGAATCGGCATTTTATGGCTACACCTTC
16	TRBV2	-	-	TRBJ1-6	CASTRVPSSYNSPLHF	TGTGCCAGCACCAGAGTCCCGAGCTCCTATAATTCACCCCTCCACTTT
13	TRBV7-9	few	-	TRBJ2-7	CASSSQGSREQYF	TGTGCCAGCAGCTCCCAGGGTAGTCGCGAGCAGTACTTC
14	TRBV6-1	-	-	TRBJ1-5	CASTETYSNQPQHF	TGTGCCAGCACCGAGACTTATAGCAATCAGCCCCAGCATTTT